The rows below give T cell receptor beta chains drawn from one sample of a study of blood T cell repertoires in COVID-19. Libraries were prepared by immunoSEQ multiplex PCR; TCRdb keeps only in-frame clonotypes and omits some of them. This sample has about 170,000 clones, with more than 70% found just once. Sequencing was performed on peripheral blood. These receptors were obtained from a woman in her 70s who had recovered from COVID-19. The CDR3 runs from the conserved cysteine through the conserved F or W. Each record gives: J gene, V gene, D gene, clone size, CDR3 DNA, CDR3 protein. A D gene is named only where the DNA matches it firmly. Expanded clones are given a class, and other clones once, few, many or no size at all.

TRBJ2-5	TRBV5-1	TRBD2	NA	TGCGCCAGCAGCATAGGGACTAGCGGGGTTGCGGAGACCCAGTACTTC	CASSIGTSGVAETQYF
TRBJ1-3	TRBV7-8	NA	NA	TGTGCCAGCAGCTTAGTGCAGGGCCTTAGGGGAAACACCATATATTTT	CASSLVQGLRGNTIYF
TRBJ2-3	TRBV5-1	TRBD2	NA	TGCGCCAGCACCCCCAGCGGGACCTGGGAAGATACGCAGTATTTT	CASTPSGTWEDTQYF
TRBJ1-6	TRBV5-5	NA	NA	TGTGCCAGCAGCTTGGGCCGCGGCGGGAATAATTCACCCCTCCACTTT	CASSLGRGGNNSPLHF
TRBJ1-5	TRBV19	TRBD1	once	TGTGCCAGTAGTATGGGGACAGAGGGTCAGCCCCAGCATTTT	CASSMGTEGQPQHF
TRBJ2-2	TRBV11-3	TRBD2	few	TGTGCCAGCAGCGCCCGACTAGCGGGAGTGGTCGGGGAGCTGTTTTTT	CASSARLAGVVGELFF
TRBJ2-7	TRBV5-1	NA	once	TGCGCCAGCACCCAAGACAGTCCCTCCTACGAGCAGTACTTC	CASTQDSPSYEQYF
TRBJ1-2	TRBV29-1	TRBD1	NA	TGCAGCGTTGTGGGACAGGCGGGGGGCTACACCTTC	CSVVGQAGGYTF
TRBJ1-2	TRBV7-2	TRBD1	NA	TGTGCCAGCAGCTTAGGGGGCCAGGGGGTAGGCTATGGCTACACCTTC	CASSLGGQGVGYGYTF
TRBJ2-5	TRBV7-3	NA	NA	TGTGCCAGCAGCCCCCATGGGCGCCTCACAGAGACCCAGTACTTC	CASSPHGRLTETQYF
TRBJ1-1	TRBV7-9	NA	NA	TGTGCCACCATAGGACAGCAGAACACTGAAGCTTTCTTT	CATIGQQNTEAFF
TRBJ2-7	TRBV18	TRBD2	NA	TGTGCCAGCTCAACGGGACTAGCGTGGGGAGACGAGCAGTACTTC	CASSTGLAWGDEQYF
TRBJ2-1	TRBV6-2/TRBV6-3	NA	NA	TGTGCCAGCAGTACCAGACTAGTTCCGTCGGATGAGCAGTTCTTC	CASSTRLVPSDEQFF
TRBJ2-3	TRBV18	TRBD2	few	TGTGCCAGCTCAACCACTAGCGGAAGCACAGATACGCAGTATTTT	CASSTTSGSTDTQYF
TRBJ2-5	TRBV3-1/TRBV3-2	NA	NA	TGTGCCAGCAGCCAAGGTCTCCGCCAAGAGACCCAGTACTTC	CASSQGLRQETQYF
TRBJ2-7	TRBV12-3/TRBV12-4	NA	NA	TGTGCCAGCAGGAAACCGACAGGCTGGGAGCAGTACTTC	CASRKPTGWEQYF
TRBJ2-2	TRBV29-1	TRBD1	NA	TGCAGCGTTGAAGAGGGCGACAGGGGTGGTACCGGGGAGCTGTTTTTT	CSVEEGDRGGTGELFF
TRBJ1-4	TRBV6-5	NA	once	TGTGCCAGCAGTTACTCGAGAGGGTGGCGGGAAAAACTGTTTTTT	CASSYSRGWREKLFF
TRBJ1-5	TRBV7-9	NA	once	TGTGCCAGCAGCTTAGGTAGTCTGACTAATCAGCCCCAGCATTTT	CASSLGSLTNQPQHF
TRBJ2-1	TRBV21-1	NA	NA	TGTGCCAGCCGGGGGGCGTTCTCCCTTTGTGAGCAGTTCTTC	CASRGAFSLCEQFF
TRBJ2-7	TRBV28	NA	NA	TGTGCCAGCAGTTTCCGATGGACTCGCGCTATATACTACGAGCAGTACTTC	CASSFRWTRAIYYEQYF
TRBJ2-7	TRBV19	NA	many	TGTGCCAGTAGTGACTCCCCGGGGGCCTACGAGCAGTACTTC	CASSDSPGAYEQYF
TRBJ1-4	TRBV15	NA	NA	TGTGCCACCAGCAGAGCCCGAGATGAAAAACTGTTTTTT	CATSRARDEKLFF
TRBJ2-2	TRBV14	NA	NA	TGTGCCAGCAGCCAAGATAGTCCGCGGAACACCGGGGAGCTGTTTTTT	CASSQDSPRNTGELFF
TRBJ2-7	TRBV28	TRBD1	NA	TGTGCCAGCCTCGCCACGACAGGGTCCAAGCAGTACTTC	CASLATTGSKQYF
TRBJ1-1	TRBV2	NA	NA	TGTGCCAGCACCACAGGGCCTAACACTGAAGCTTTCTTT	CASTTGPNTEAFF
TRBJ1-2	TRBV28	NA	NA	TGTGCCAGCAGTTTATCCCCCGGGGTCGGGGGGGCCGGGGGCTACACCTTC	CASSLSPGVGGAGGYTF
TRBJ2-7	TRBV14	TRBD1	NA	TGTGCCAGCAGCCCGGTGTGGGACAGAAAGTACGAGCAGTACTTC	CASSPVWDRKYEQYF
TRBJ1-2	TRBV6-1	NA	NA	TGTGCCAGCAGTGAAGGGGGCGGGGAGCTTGGCTACACCTTC	CASSEGGGELGYTF
TRBJ1-5	TRBV18	TRBD1	NA	TGTGCCAGCTCACCAAACAGGGGTCCGAATCAGCCCCAGCATTTT	CASSPNRGPNQPQHF
TRBJ1-2	TRBV28	TRBD1	NA	TGTGCCATCCAAAACAGGGGCTTCGGCTACACCTTC	CAIQNRGFGYTF
TRBJ1-1	TRBV10-3	NA	NA	TGTGCCATCAGTGAGGGGCAGGTGATGAACACTGAAGCTTTCTTT	CAISEGQVMNTEAFF
TRBJ1-1	TRBV4-1	NA	once	TGCGCCAGCAGCCAAGTGGGCCGCCAGAACACTGAAGCTTTCTTT	CASSQVGRQNTEAFF
TRBJ1-2	TRBV3-1/TRBV3-2	NA	NA	TGTGCCAGCAGCCCCACGGGGGGCGAAAGCTACACCTTC	CASSPTGGESYTF
TRBJ2-7	TRBV7-2	NA	NA	TGTGCCAGCAGCTTAGCGGGAGCCCCCTACGAGCAGTACTTC	CASSLAGAPYEQYF
TRBJ1-1	TRBV28	NA	NA	TGTGCCAGTCCTTCGCGATTAGGGGACACTGAAGCTTTCTTT	CASPSRLGDTEAFF
TRBJ2-5	TRBV9	TRBD1	NA	TGTGCCAGCAGCCCCTTCTCGGGACAGGGACAAGAGACCCAGTACTTC	CASSPFSGQGQETQYF